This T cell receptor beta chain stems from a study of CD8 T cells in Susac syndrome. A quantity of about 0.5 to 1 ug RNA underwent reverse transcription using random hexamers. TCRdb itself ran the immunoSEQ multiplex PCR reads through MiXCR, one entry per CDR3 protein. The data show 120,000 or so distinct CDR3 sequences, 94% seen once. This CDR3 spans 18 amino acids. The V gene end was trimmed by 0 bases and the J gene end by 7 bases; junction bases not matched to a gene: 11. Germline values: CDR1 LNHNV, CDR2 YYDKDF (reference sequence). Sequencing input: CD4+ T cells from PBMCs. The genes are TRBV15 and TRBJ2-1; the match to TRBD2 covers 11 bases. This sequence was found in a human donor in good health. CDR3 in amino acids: CATSRDPLAGVSENEQFF. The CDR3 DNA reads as TGTGCCACCAGCAGAGACCCACTAGCGGGAGTTTCGGAAAATGAGCAGTTCTTC. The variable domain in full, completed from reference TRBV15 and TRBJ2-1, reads DAMVIQNPRYQVTQFGKPVTLSCSQTLNHNVMYWYQQKSSQAPKLLFHYYDKDFNNEADTPDNFQSRRPNTSFCFLDIRSPGLGDTAMYLCATSRDPLAGVSENEQFFGPGTRLTVL.